The present T cell receptor beta chain was sequenced within a study of siplizumab effects on memory and regulatory T cells. The CDR3 length is 13 residues. Germline CDR1 reads MNHNY; CDR2 reads SVGAGI (reference sequence). V lost 4 bases, J lost 4 bases, and 10 bases lay in between. Concerning this clone: As yet, its antigen is unknown.

Study findings and constraints: The diversity of naive T cells seemed greater than that of memory cells, and their alloresponse contribution seemed major.

The repertoire was sequenced with immunoSEQ multiplex PCR; TCRdb's copy has only in-frame clones and lacks some. Of over 85,000 clones listed, more than 90% are singletons. This receptor was obtained from a human donor in good health. The material sequenced was CD4+ T cells sorted from blood. The chain recombines TRBV6-6 with TRBJ1-2; D gene ambiguous. Here the CDR3 reads CASSSSRGYGYTF. The CDR3 DNA sequence: TGTGCCAGCAGTTCGAGTCGTGGCTATGGCTACACCTTC.